The 31 T cell receptor beta chains listed next were all sequenced from one sample in a study of neurological immune-mediated disorders. TCRdb passed the 5' RACE reads through MiXCR, listing each CDR3 protein once. The profile covers about 50,000 distinct CDR3 sequences, with 10% appearing a single time and about 5.2% taken by the ten largest. Source material: PBMCs. Source of these receptors: a man aged 65 to 85 with HTLV-1-associated myelopathy (HAM/TSP).

For this clonotype: A much larger clone lies a single base off, so this may be a read error. This chain uses TRBV6-5 with TRBJ2-3, with TRBD2 as a possible D gene (5 bases). The CDR3 consists of 14 residues. In germline, CDR1 is MNHEY, CDR2 SVGAGI. The ends were cut back, 5 bases at V and 14 bases at J, with 23 bases in the middle. The CDR3 region has the DNA TGTGCCAGCAGTCGTAGCGTTTCTACCGGGGAGCTGTATTTT. Its translation is CASSRSVSTGELYF.

This clonotype showed up many times. The chain employs TRBV7-9 and TRBJ2-7; 7 bases match TRBD1. Germline V gene sequence: CDR1 SEHNR, CDR2 FQNEAQ (reference sequence). J gave up 5 bases and V 3 bases, and 1 base lay outside the gene matches. CDR3 length: 12 amino acids. The CDR3 sequence is CASSLTGNEQYF. The CDR3 bases are TGTGCCAGCAGCTTGACAGGGAACGAGCAGTACTTC.

This clonotype was seen more than once but under ten times. This chain links TRBV7-8 with TRBJ2-5, with TRBD2 as a possible D gene (6 bases). The CDR3 consists of 16 residues. CDR1 and CDR2 from the germline V gene are SGHVS and FQNEAQ. With 1 base removed from V and 4 bases from J, the gap between germline ends came to 16 bases. The CDR3 here is CASSLGIAGSGETQYF. The DNA of the CDR3 is TGTGCCAGCAGCTTAGGTATTGCGGGAAGTGGAGAGACCCAGTACTTC.

DNA of the CDR3: TGCGCCAGCCGCGGGTTAGGGACAGGGCAATCCTACGAGCAGTACTTC. The encoded protein is CASRGLGTGQSYEQYF. The chain has TRBV10-2 and TRBJ2-7; 9 bases match TRBD1. This CDR3 is 16 amino acids long. Germline lookup yields CDR1 WSHSY and CDR2 SAAADI. The J segment lost 1 base and the V segment lost 8 bases, leaving 12 bases of the junction unmatched.

Relative to its sample, this clonotype is medium-sized. The V call is TRBV20-1, the J call TRBJ2-1; D is possibly TRBD1 or TRBD2 (5 bases each). Germline-derived CDR1 and CDR2 are DFQATT and SNEGSKA (reference sequence). The CDR3 contains 15 residues. Trimming pared 6 bases from V and 2 bases from J, leaving 17 bases between. The CDR3 sequence: CSALEPGRAYNEQFF. The CDR3 DNA reads as TGCAGTGCCCTAGAACCGGGACGAGCCTACAATGAGCAGTTCTTC.

This clonotype was detected ten times or more. The gene calls are TRBV28 and TRBJ2-7; the D gene is possibly TRBD1 (5 bases). V lost 6 bases to trimming and J lost 2 bases, with 11 bases between them. The CDR3 is 13 amino acids. Germline V CDR1 and CDR2: MDHEN, SYDVKM. In nucleotides, the CDR3 is TGTGCCAGCAGCCCCGACAGTACCTACGAGCAGTACTTC. It translates to CASSPDSTYEQYF.

This clonotype was seen ten or more times. The chain employs TRBV7-2 and TRBJ2-3; 11 bases are a match to TRBD1. The V and J ends lost 3 bases and 2 bases, in that order; junction bases with no gene match: 4. Germline CDR1 reads SGHTA; CDR2 reads FQGNSA. The CDR3 is made up of 16 amino acids. The CDR3 DNA follows: TGTGCCAGCAGCTTCGGACAGGGGGCAAACACAGATACGCAGTATTTT. It is translated as CASSFGQGANTDTQYF.

There are many counts of this clonotype. The genes are TRBV7-2 and TRBJ2-7, with D uncertain. The CDR3 has 15 amino acids. V lost 3 bases to trimming and J lost 3 bases, with 15 bases between them. Germline CDR1 reads SGHTA; CDR2 reads FQGNSA. The CDR3 DNA is TGTGCCAGCAGCTTTCCCCAGAATAGCATCTACGAGCAGTACTTC. This codes for CASSFPQNSIYEQYF.

This clonotype came up many times. This chain connects TRBV20-1 to TRBJ2-1, with D possibly matching TRBD2 (6 bases). Germline V CDR1 and CDR2: DFQATT, SNEGSKA (reference sequence). CDR3 length: 16 residues. The CDR3 region has the DNA TGCAGCGGGATTAGCGGAAAAATTTTAGGTTACAATGAGCAGTTCTTC. Its protein is CSGISGKILGYNEQFF.

This clonotype has at least ten counts. This rearrangement joins TRBV5-1 to TRBJ2-2; D is undetermined. The CDR3 extends over 13 amino acids. The germline V gene encodes CDR1 SGHRS and CDR2 YFSETQ. Trimming shortened V by 0 bases and J by 5 bases, and 5 bases separated the two germline ends. The CDR3 loop reads CASSLEGTGELFF. CDR3 DNA sequence: TGCGCCAGCAGCTTGGAAGGGACCGGGGAGCTGTTTTTT.

This clonotype was recorded at least ten times. V and J are TRBV11-2 and TRBJ2-2; 12 nucleotides line up with TRBD1. This CDR3 has 15 amino acids. V was pared by 3 bases and J by 7 bases, with 3 bases of the junction left unmatched. Germline V CDR1 and CDR2: SGHAT, FQNNGV. In DNA, the CDR3 is TGTGCCAGCAGCTTGGGACAGGGGGCTAACGGGGAGCTGTTTTTT. Its protein product is CASSLGQGANGELFF.

This clonotype showed up many times. J is TRBJ2-1 and V is TRBV28; D remains unclear. In germline, CDR1 is MDHEN, CDR2 SYDVKM. V was cut by 6 bases and J by 2 bases, with 17 bases left in between. The CDR3 is 16 amino acids. The CDR3 DNA follows: TGTGCCAGCAGCCCCGTACTTGGGTCTCCCTACAATGAGCAGTTCTTC. Amino acid sequence: CASSPVLGSPYNEQFF.

This clonotype was detected many times. The rearrangement uses TRBV24-1 and TRBJ2-2; TRBD1 agrees at 7 bases. The CDR3 length is 19 residues. CDR1 is KGHDR and CDR2 is SFDVKD in the germline V gene. V shed 3 bases and J 3 bases; nucleotides not matched to a gene: 15. In nucleotides, the CDR3 is TGTGCCACCAGTGATCCAGGGGGAACCGTCCTTTCGGACACCGGGGAGCTGTTTTTT. As protein: CATSDPGGTVLSDTGELFF.

Ten or more counts support this clonotype. The chain uses TRBV7-9 and TRBJ2-5; no clear D gene. Looked up from germline, CDR1 is SEHNR and CDR2 is FQNEAQ (reference sequence). The CDR3 runs to 13 residues. Deletions cut 7 bases from V and 5 bases from J, with 14 bases between. The CDR3 loop is CASTQDRRETQYF. The CDR3 nucleotides read TGTGCCAGCACCCAGGACCGGCGGGAGACCCAGTACTTC.

This clonotype occurred many times. The V gene is TRBV29-1, the J gene TRBJ2-2, with 9 bases fitting TRBD1. The V gene end was trimmed by 7 bases and the J gene end by 5 bases; junction bases not matched to a gene: 11. The germline V gene has CDR1 SQVTM and CDR2 ANQGSEA. The CDR3 extends over 15 amino acids. CDR3 sequence reads: CSAWGTGKKTGELFF. The CDR3 bases are TGCAGCGCTTGGGGGACAGGGAAAAAGACCGGGGAGCTGTTTTTT.

This clonotype was seen at least ten times. The chain joins TRBV9 to TRBJ2-7; a possible D gene is TRBD1 (5 bases). Trimming removed 4 bases at V and 6 bases at J, with 14 bases between. Per germline, CDR1 SGDLS and CDR2 YYNGEE. The CDR3 length is 13 residues. This chain's CDR3 is CASSSGQGSEQYF. The CDR3 coding sequence is TGTGCCAGCAGCTCTGGCCAGGGAAGCGAGCAGTACTTC.

This clonotype was seen at least ten times. This rearrangement joins TRBV5-1 to TRBJ1-2, with D maybe TRBD1 (6 bases). In germline, CDR1 is SGHRS, CDR2 YFSETQ. The CDR3 loop spans 16 amino acids. V lost 3 bases and J 4 bases, leaving 19 bases between the germline ends. This CDR3 is CASSSNRDTASYGYTF. For the CDR3, the DNA is TGCGCCAGCAGCTCCAACCGGGACACCGCCTCCTATGGCTACACCTTC. Full variable domain (rest looked up from reference TRBV5-1 and TRBJ1-2): KAGVTQTPRYLIKTRGQQVTLSCSPISGHRSVSWYQQTPGQGLQFLFEYFSETQRNKGNFPGRFSGRQFSNSRSEMNVSTLELGDSALYLCASSSNRDTASYGYTFGSGTRLTVV.

By proportion, this clonotype is medium-sized. The chain links TRBV6-2 or TRBV6-3 to TRBJ1-1; 8 bases are a match to TRBD1. Germline V lookup: CDR1 MNHEY, CDR2 SVGEGT. This CDR3 has 17 amino acids. Trimming took 0 bases from V and 7 from J; bases not matched to a gene: 13. In DNA, the CDR3 is TGTGCCAGCAGTTACTCGGAAGCGGGACAGGCGCCGTATGAAGCTTTCTTT. Translated, it gives CASSYSEAGQAPYEAFF.

This clonotype was detected ten times or more. The chain links TRBV12-3 or TRBV12-4 to TRBJ2-3, with D unclear. The CDR3 covers 12 residues. The V end lost 5 bases, the J end lost 2 bases, and 5 bases lay between the germline ends. Written as DNA, the CDR3 is TGTGCCAGCAGTCGTCTCACAGATACGCAGTATTTT. Translating gives CASSRLTDTQYF.

This clonotype has at least ten counts. The V and J genes are TRBV6-6 and TRBJ2-5; D is perhaps TRBD1 (7 bases). The ends were cut back, 8 bases at V and 5 bases at J, with 21 bases in the middle. The CDR3 length is 15 residues. Germline CDR1 and CDR2: MNHNY and SVGAGI (reference sequence). CDR3 sequence reads: CASLDRRGGKETQYF. The CDR3 DNA follows: TGTGCCAGCTTGGACAGGCGGGGCGGCAAGGAGACCCAGTACTTC.

This clonotype was observed many times. The CDR3 DNA follows: TGTGCCGCGCGGGACTCTCGCACAGATACGCAGTATTTT. As protein: CAARDSRTDTQYF. The J gene is TRBJ2-3, the V gene TRBV7-9, with D possibly matching TRBD2 (6 bases). Germline lookup yields CDR1 SEHNR and CDR2 FQNEAQ (reference sequence). Deletions cut 11 bases from V and 1 base from J, with 13 bases between. The CDR3 loop spans 13 amino acids.

Ten or more counts support this clonotype. V and J are TRBV10-2 and TRBJ2-3, with D perhaps matching TRBD2 (5 bases). The V end lost 3 bases, the J end lost 5 bases, and 6 bases lay between the germline ends. CDR3 size: 12 residues. The germline V gene has CDR1 WSHSY and CDR2 SAAADI. In DNA form, the CDR3 reads TGCGCCAGCAGTGAAGGAGGAGATACGCAGTATTTT. Translating gives CASSEGGDTQYF.

In this sample, this clonotype turned up many times. The chain employs TRBV5-5 and TRBJ2-6; D is perhaps TRBD1 or TRBD2 (5 bases each). The V end lost 0 bases, the J end lost 4 bases, and 11 bases lay between the germline ends. This CDR3 comprises 16 residues. Germline CDR1 reads SGHKS; CDR2 reads YYEKEE (reference sequence). The CDR3 region has the DNA TGTGCCAGCAGCTTGGCAGGGAGAGAGGGGGCCAACGTCCTGACTTTC. Amino acid sequence: CASSLAGREGANVLTF.

This clonotype was recorded many times. This chain uses TRBV27 with TRBJ2-2; TRBD1 matches at 9 bases. Germline values: CDR1 MNHEY, CDR2 SMNVEV (reference sequence). The CDR3 loop spans 15 amino acids. J gave up 4 bases and V 7 bases, and 7 bases lay outside the gene matches. In DNA form, the CDR3 reads TGTGCCAGCACCTGGGGGGACAGGGCCACCGGGGAGCTGTTTTTT. It specifies CASTWGDRATGELFF.

Many counts were recorded for this clonotype. The chain carries TRBV7-9 and TRBJ2-7; 8 nucleotides agree with TRBD1. This CDR3 spans 13 amino acids. CDR1 and CDR2 (germline): SEHNR, FQNEAQ (reference sequence). After removal of 6 bases from V and 7 bases from J, the junction contained 8 bases not matched to a gene. Here the CDR3 reads CASRPDRAGEQYF. In nucleotides, the CDR3 is TGTGCCAGCAGACCGGACAGGGCGGGGGAGCAGTACTTC.

This clonotype was recorded at least ten times. This chain uses TRBV4-1 with TRBJ2-1, with a possible D match to TRBD2 (5 bases). The CDR3 is 16 residues long. The germline V and J ends were trimmed by 4 bases and 3 bases, with 16 bases remaining between them. In germline, CDR1 is MGHRA, CDR2 YSYEKL. CDR3 amino acids: CASSRRMTDYYNEQFF. DNA of the CDR3: TGCGCCAGCAGCCGGAGAATGACTGACTACTACAATGAGCAGTTCTTC.

Remarks on this clonotype: The junction does not match germline at one end; this may be a read error. The chain links TRBV11-2 to TRBJ2-2, with D maybe TRBD2 (6 bases). In germline, CDR1 is SGHAT, CDR2 FQNNGV. The CDR3 length is 14 residues. The DNA for the CDR3 is TGTTCCAGCAGGCCCCGACTAGTCGAGAGGGAGCTGTTTTTT. Translating it yields CSSRPRLVERELFF.

There are many counts of this clonotype. The chain employs TRBV5-1 and TRBJ2-7; D is unclear. This CDR3 contains 15 residues. V gave up 6 bases and J gave up 3 bases, with 19 bases separating them. In germline, CDR1 is SGHRS, CDR2 YFSETQ. CDR3 region: CASKSFPGYYYEQYF. For the CDR3, the DNA is TGCGCCAGCAAATCATTTCCCGGATACTACTACGAGCAGTACTTC.

V usage is TRBV6-2 or TRBV6-3 and J usage is TRBJ2-7; unclear D gene. Germline CDR1 reads MNHEY; CDR2 reads SVGEGT. V was trimmed by 7 bases and J by 1 base, leaving 11 bases between them. The CDR3 totals 13 residues. The CDR3 spells CASKDSKSYEQYF. Here the CDR3 DNA reads TGTGCCAGCAAAGACTCGAAATCCTACGAGCAGTACTTC.

Many counts were recorded for this clonotype. V is TRBV6-2 or TRBV6-3 and J is TRBJ2-7, with 11 bases lining up with TRBD2. The CDR3 consists of 16 residues. J gave up 2 bases and V 0 bases, and 3 bases lay outside the gene matches. Per the germline V gene, CDR1 is MNHEY and CDR2 is SVGEGT. The CDR3 protein is CASSYSTSGNTYEQYF. The CDR3 region has the DNA TGTGCCAGCAGTTACTCGACTAGCGGGAACACCTACGAGCAGTACTTC.

The chain recombines TRBV6-2 or TRBV6-3 with TRBJ2-1; TRBD2 matches 8 bases. The CDR3 is 15 residues long. Germline assignment: CDR1 MNHEY and CDR2 SVGEGT. V trimming: 4 bases; J trimming: 4 bases; junction bases outside the gene matches: 6. CDR3 DNA sequence: TGTGCCAGCAGTTCCGCGGGAGGCGGTTACAATGAGCAGTTCTTC. Protein: CASSSAGGGYNEQFF.